This T cell receptor (beta chain) was found in a study of a mutant IDH1 vaccine in newly diagnosed glioma. Study background: Vaccine administration was initiated 4-6 weeks following radiotherapy alone, or with temozolomide cycles. Averaging around 40 years of age, treated patients were about 62% male and around 38% female. Patients' prior therapy spanned radiotherapy, temozolomide, or both; most underwent both. Study-wide results and limits: Detectable vaccine-induced immune responses arose in around 93% of patients.

Per germline, CDR1 SGHAT and CDR2 FQDESV (reference sequence). The CDR3 has 16 residues. V shed 5 bases and J 6 bases; nucleotides not matched to a gene: 13. Using immunoSEQ multiplex PCR, the repertoire was profiled, and TCRdb retains in-frame clones only, with some absent. The top ten hold over 1.5% of the sample, which has about 56,000 clones, about nine tenths seen once. Time point here: week 35, safety follow-up. Doses of 300 ug of mutant IDH1 20-mer peptide were given with topical imiquimod. To note about this clone: What it binds is not known.

Sequences were derived from PBMCs, sampled from a glioma patient whose treatment included an IDH1 peptide vaccine. The chain joins TRBV11-1 to TRBJ2-7, with TRBD1 identical over 10 bases. This sequence originates from a man aged 40-49 years with glioma. The CDR3 DNA reads as TGTGCCAGCAGCACACCGGGACAGGGGAGGTTCTCCGAGCAGTACTTC. The encoded protein is CASSTPGQGRFSEQYF.